Only a few counts were recorded for the clone carrying this TCR delta chain. Its antigen is currently unknown. The junction does not match germline at one end; this may be a read error. This sample was taken from a study of Vδ1+ human thymocytes. Sorted Vdelta1+ thymocytes were roughly 96% to 99.6% pure. The CDR3 consists of 23 residues. Germline V gives CDR1 TSWWSYY, CDR2 QGS. Extracted RNA was reverse transcribed into cDNA. CDR3 amplicons came from multiplex PCR with pooled V-gene forward and constant-region reverse primers. TCRdb re-called the multiplex PCR reads through CATT. This sample has 45,000 to 60,000 delta-chain clones, with roughly 15% found just once. Study conclusions and caveats: Bulk data may be misread because of unexpected Vdelta2 sequences. In the thymus, TRG and TRD repertoires looked highly polyclonal with Gaussian CDR3 lengths.

The J gene is TRDJ1, the V gene TRDV1; D is perhaps TRDD3 (5 bases). The source material was Vdelta1+ gamma-delta thymocytes from the thymus. Subset in this sample: FACS-sorted CD3+ TCRalphabeta- TCRVdelta1+ TCRVdelta2- thymocytes. The receptor's source is a boy under two years old who had congenital heart surgery. The CDR3 region has the DNA TGTGCTTTTGGGAACCGGTCATCAACTACGTGCCGGGGGTCGATCCTTTACACCGATAAACTCATCTTT. As protein: CAFGNRSSTTCRGSILYTDKLIF.